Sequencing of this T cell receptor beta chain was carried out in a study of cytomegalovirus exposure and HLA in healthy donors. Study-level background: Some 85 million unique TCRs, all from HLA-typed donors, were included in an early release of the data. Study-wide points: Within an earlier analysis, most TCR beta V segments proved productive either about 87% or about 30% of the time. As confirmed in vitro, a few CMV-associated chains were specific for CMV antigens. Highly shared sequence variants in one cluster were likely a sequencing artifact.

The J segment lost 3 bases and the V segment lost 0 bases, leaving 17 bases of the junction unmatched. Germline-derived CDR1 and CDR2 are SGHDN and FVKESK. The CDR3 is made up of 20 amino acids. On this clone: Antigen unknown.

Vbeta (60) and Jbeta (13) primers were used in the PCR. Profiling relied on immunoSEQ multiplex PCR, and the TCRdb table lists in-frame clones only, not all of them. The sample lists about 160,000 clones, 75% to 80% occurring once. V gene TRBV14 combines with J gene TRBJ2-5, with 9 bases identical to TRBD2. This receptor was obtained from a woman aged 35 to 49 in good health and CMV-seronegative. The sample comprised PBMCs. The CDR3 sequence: CASSQDRGSGGARREETQYF. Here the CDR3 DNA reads TGTGCCAGCAGCCAAGATCGGGGTAGCGGGGGCGCCCGTAGAGAAGAGACCCAGTACTTC.